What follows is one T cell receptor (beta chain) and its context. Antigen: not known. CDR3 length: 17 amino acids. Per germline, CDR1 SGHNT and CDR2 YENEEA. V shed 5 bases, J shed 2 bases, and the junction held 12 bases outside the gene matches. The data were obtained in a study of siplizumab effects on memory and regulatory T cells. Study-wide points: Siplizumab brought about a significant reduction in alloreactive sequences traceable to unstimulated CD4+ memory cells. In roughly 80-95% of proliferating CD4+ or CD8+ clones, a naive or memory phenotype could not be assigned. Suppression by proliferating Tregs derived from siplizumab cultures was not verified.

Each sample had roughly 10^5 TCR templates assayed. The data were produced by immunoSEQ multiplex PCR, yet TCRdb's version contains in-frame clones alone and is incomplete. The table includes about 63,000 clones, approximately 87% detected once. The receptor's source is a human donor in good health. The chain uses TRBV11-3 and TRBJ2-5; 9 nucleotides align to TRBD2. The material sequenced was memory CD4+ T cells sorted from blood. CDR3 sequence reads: CASSATYGGGEQETQYF. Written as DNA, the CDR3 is TGTGCCAGCAGCGCCACCTATGGCGGGGGGGAGCAAGAGACCCAGTACTTC.